The 26 T cell receptor beta chains below were found in one sample sequenced in a study of T cell repertoires in cytomegalovirus infection. Antigens of these TCRs are unknown. TCRdb analysed the reads with MiXCR anew, one entry per CDR3 protein. The table includes roughly 500,000 distinct CDR3 sequences, roughly a third detected once. The specimen was cultured PBMCs, collected from culture after CMV antigen stimulation. These receptor sequences come from a human donor in good health (CMV status not recorded). Some clones in this sample may be carry-over from other donors' samples.

This chain connects TRBV7-9 to TRBJ2-5; the match to TRBD1 covers 7 bases. The V gene's germline CDR1 is SEHNR and CDR2 FQNEAQ (reference sequence). The CDR3 sequence is 14 residues long. The V and J ends lost 5 bases and 2 bases, in that order; junction bases with no gene match: 5. CDR3 region: CASSRTGVQETQYF. DNA for the CDR3: TGTGCCAGCAGCCGCACAGGGGTTCAAGAGACCCAGTACTTC.

This clonotype was picked up one time. The chain couples TRBV6-1 to TRBJ1-5; no clear D. CDR1 MNHNS and CDR2 SASEGT come from the germline V gene. V was clipped by 1 base and J by 6 bases, with 16 bases between them. The CDR3 sequence is 16 residues long. For the CDR3, the DNA is TGTGCCAGCAGTGAAGGGGCAACGGGTCGCGTTCAGCCCCAGCATTTT. Its translation: CASSEGATGRVQPQHF.

This clonotype has only a few counts. The chain recombines TRBV7-2 with TRBJ2-3; TRBD2 aligns across 7 bases. Germline CDR1 and CDR2: SGHTA and FQGNSA. Germline trimming cut 6 bases from V and 4 bases from J; bases unmatched to any gene: 10. CDR3 length: 15 amino acids. The CDR3: CASSRRGERADTQYF. CDR3 in DNA: TGTGCCAGCAGTCGCCGGGGGGAGCGAGCAGATACGCAGTATTTT.

The chain recombines TRBV18 with TRBJ2-1; 9 bases match TRBD2. CDR1 and CDR2 from the germline V gene are KGHSH and LQKENI. After removal of 6 bases from V and 9 bases from J, the junction contained 9 bases not matched to a gene. The CDR3 sequence is 14 residues long. The CDR3 bases are TGTGCCAGCTCCCCAAAGCTTAGCGGGAGTGAGCAGTTCTTC. It translates to CASSPKLSGSEQFF.

CDR3 sequence (DNA): TGCAGTGCTAGAGATAAGGACAAGGGCACAGATACGCAGTATTTT. Amino acid sequence: CSARDKDKGTDTQYF. V and J are TRBV20-1 and TRBJ2-3; perhaps TRBD1 as D (5 bases). Germline CDR1 is DFQATT and CDR2 is SNEGSKA (reference sequence). Trimming took 0 bases from V and 1 from J, leaving 11 bases between them. The CDR3 is made up of 15 amino acids.

This clonotype was counted between two and nine times. The J gene is TRBJ1-2, the V gene TRBV7-2; tentative D call: TRBD1 (6 bases). Germline CDR1 and CDR2: SGHTA and FQGNSA. Trimming removed 1 base at V and 8 bases at J, with 23 bases between. The CDR3 runs 17 residues. DNA of the CDR3: TGTGCCAGCAGCTTAGAGAGACCGTACAGGGTTGCTAAGGGCTACACCTTC. Translating it yields CASSLERPYRVAKGYTF. Variable domain in full (rest from reference TRBV7-2 and TRBJ1-2): GAGVSQSPSNKVTEKGKDVELRCDPISGHTALYWYRQSLGQGLEFLIYFQGNSAPDKSGLPSDRFSAERTGGSVSTLTIQRTQQEDSAVYLCASSLERPYRVAKGYTFGSGTRLTVV.

This clonotype was detected a few times. This chain uses TRBV2 with TRBJ2-1, with D possibly being TRBD2 (5 bases). CDR1 and CDR2 (germline): SNHLY, FYNNEI. The CDR3 contains 17 residues. V dropped 5 bases and J dropped 3 bases, with 20 bases sitting between them. CDR3 sequence reads: CASSYYSVKRDYNEQFF. The CDR3 region has the DNA TGTGCCAGCAGTTACTATAGCGTAAAACGGGACTACAATGAGCAGTTCTTC.

The genes are TRBV15 and TRBJ1-5, with unresolved D. Trimming stripped 0 bases from V and 0 bases from J, with 15 bases between. Per germline, CDR1 LNHNV and CDR2 YYDKDF (reference sequence). The CDR3 sequence is 18 residues long. This CDR3 reads CATSRDRYGFNSNQPQHF. CDR3 DNA sequence: TGTGCCACCAGCAGAGATCGGTACGGCTTCAATAGCAATCAGCCCCAGCATTTT.

Many counts were recorded for this clonotype. The chain recombines TRBV5-8 with TRBJ2-1, with TRBD2 matching over 9 bases. After removal of 1 base from V and 5 bases from J, the junction contained 4 bases not matched to a gene. This CDR3 comprises 15 residues. Germline CDR1 is SGHTS and CDR2 is YDEGEE. Written as DNA, the CDR3 is TGTGCCAGCAGCTTGTGGGCTAGCGGGGACAATGAGCAGTTCTTC. Amino acids: CASSLWASGDNEQFF. Full variable domain (missing parts from reference TRBV5-8 and TRBJ2-1): EAGVTQSPTHLIKTRGQQATLRCSPISGHTSVYWYQQALGLGLQFLLWYDEGEERNRGNFPPRFSGRQFPNYSSELNVNALELEDSALYLCASSLWASGDNEQFFGPGTRLTVL.

The gene calls are TRBV11-2 and TRBJ2-7; D uncertain. Looked up from germline, CDR1 is SGHAT and CDR2 is FQNNGV. Between the trimmed V and J ends, which lost 0 bases and 4 bases, there was a span of 10 bases. The CDR3 runs to 14 residues. In DNA form, the CDR3 reads TGTGCCAGCAGCTTAGATAGGCCTTCTTACGAGCAGTACGTC. It encodes CASSLDRPSYEQYV.

Written as DNA, the CDR3 is TGTGCCAGCAGCCGCCCCGCGGCGGGGCACTACGAGCAGTACTTC. It codes for CASSRPAAGHYEQYF. V gene TRBV7-2 combines with J gene TRBJ2-7; D might be TRBD2 (6 bases). This CDR3 is built from 15 residues. Germline V gene lookup returns CDR1 SGHTA and CDR2 FQGNSA. The V end was cut by 5 bases, the J end by 3 bases, with 17 bases between.

The chain employs TRBV6-4 and TRBJ2-3; 11 positions agree with TRBD2. CDR1 MRHNA and CDR2 SNTAGT come from the germline V gene. V shed 10 bases, J shed 1 base, and the junction held 1 base outside the gene matches. CDR3 length: 13 residues. CDR3 protein: CATGLAGTDTQYF. The DNA for the CDR3 is TGTGCCACGGGACTAGCGGGCACAGATACGCAGTATTTT.

This rearrangement joins TRBV5-1 to TRBJ2-2; D gene unclear. The length of the CDR3 is 15 residues. CDR1 and CDR2 from the germline V gene are SGHRS and YFSETQ. V gave up 4 bases and J gave up 0 bases, with 10 bases separating them. In DNA form, the CDR3 reads TGCGCCAGCAGCCCCCGCACTGCGAACACCGGGGAGCTGTTTTTT. As protein: CASSPRTANTGELFF.

This clonotype was recorded many times. The V call is TRBV7-2, the J call TRBJ2-1, with 8 positions matching TRBD1. V trimming: 6 bases; J trimming: 1 base; junction bases outside the gene matches: 5. The CDR3 is made up of 15 amino acids. Germline values: CDR1 SGHTA, CDR2 FQGNSA. CDR3 protein: CASSGQGGSYNEQFF. Written as DNA, the CDR3 is TGTGCCAGCAGTGGACAGGGTGGATCCTACAATGAGCAGTTCTTC. The whole variable domain, remainder taken from reference TRBV7-2 and TRBJ2-1, is GAGVSQSPSNKVTEKGKDVELRCDPISGHTALYWYRQSLGQGLEFLIYFQGNSAPDKSGLPSDRFSAERTGGSVSTLTIQRTQQEDSAVYLCASSGQGGSYNEQFFGPGTRLTVL.

This chain connects TRBV4-3 to TRBJ2-3; 7 bases agree with TRBD2. The V and J ends lost 1 base and 2 bases, in that order; junction bases with no gene match: 3. CDR1 and CDR2 (germline): LGHNA, YSLEER. The CDR3 has 15 amino acids. The CDR3 protein is CASSQGTRTTDTQYF. In DNA, the CDR3 is TGCGCCAGCAGCCAAGGGACTAGAACCACAGATACGCAGTATTTT.

This clonotype has just a few counts. This rearrangement joins TRBV7-9 to TRBJ2-3, with 10 nucleotides matching TRBD2. With 5 bases clipped from V and 2 bases from J, the junction kept 7 bases outside the gene matches. This CDR3 region has 16 residues. Germline CDR1 and CDR2: SEHNR and FQNEAQ (reference sequence). This chain's CDR3 is CASSRGLAAPTDTQYF. The CDR3 DNA sequence: TGTGCCAGCAGCAGAGGACTAGCGGCCCCCACAGATACGCAGTATTTT.

This clonotype has more than one count but fewer than ten. The chain has TRBV7-2 and TRBJ2-7, with 7 bases fitting TRBD1. CDR3 length: 16 residues. Germline V gene data show CDR1 as SGHTA and CDR2 as FQGNSA. Trimming at V came to 1 base and at J to 0 bases, leaving 6 bases not matched to a gene. The CDR3 spells CASSLGQGRSSYEQYV. In DNA, the CDR3 is TGTGCCAGCAGCTTAGGACAGGGTCGGAGCTCCTACGAGCAGTACGTC.

The sample holds a few counts of this clonotype. The chain recombines TRBV27 with TRBJ2-7, with 11 bases that match TRBD2. CDR1 and CDR2 (germline): MNHEY, SMNVEV (reference sequence). The CDR3 contains 17 residues. Unmatched junction bases numbered 9, after V lost 3 bases and J lost 2 bases. The chain's CDR3 is CASSFTTSGNSPYEQYF. The CDR3 DNA sequence: TGTGCCAGCAGTTTCACGACTAGCGGGAATAGCCCCTACGAGCAGTACTTC.

V is TRBV6-5 and J is TRBJ1-1; D is ambiguous. CDR1 and CDR2 (germline): MNHEY, SVGAGI. This CDR3 comprises 15 residues. The V end was cut by 7 bases, the J end by 0 bases, with 15 bases between. The CDR3 DNA reads as TGTGCCAGCAACCTCGGACGGCTCTTGAACACTGAAGCTTTCTTT. Protein sequence: CASNLGRLLNTEAFF.

This clonotype turned up a few times. This chain joins TRBV27 and TRBJ2-3, with TRBD2 identical over 7 bases. The V gene's germline CDR1 is MNHEY and CDR2 SMNVEV (reference sequence). This CDR3 region has 15 residues. Losses at the gene ends were 7 bases for V and 1 base for J; bases not matched to a gene: 8. The CDR3, as DNA: TGTGCCAGCACCTCCGGGACTACCCGCACAGATACGCAGTATTTT. The encoded protein is CASTSGTTRTDTQYF.

The rearrangement uses TRBV18 and TRBJ2-1; TRBD2 matches 9 bases. Germline CDR1 and CDR2: KGHSH and LQKENI. The CDR3 spans 15 residues. J lost 9 bases, V lost 1 base, and 7 bases had no gene match. CDR3 coding DNA: TGTGCCAGCTCACCACTAGCGGGAGTATCTGTTGAGCAGTTCTTC. Translating it yields CASSPLAGVSVEQFF.

This clonotype has a handful of counts. The rearrangement links TRBV30 to TRBJ2-5; 12 bases map to TRBD2. This CDR3 region has 14 residues. CDR1 is GTSNPN and CDR2 is SVGIG in the germline V gene (reference sequence). Losses at the gene ends were 4 bases for V and 5 bases for J; bases not matched to a gene: 5. The CDR3 nucleotides read TGTGCCTGGACTAGCGGGAGGGCCGGGGAGACCCAGTACTTC. As protein: CAWTSGRAGETQYF.

The rearrangement links TRBV7-9 to TRBJ2-1; D tentatively reads TRBD1 or TRBD2 (5 bases each). Germline V gene sequence: CDR1 SEHNR, CDR2 FQNEAQ (reference sequence). This CDR3 region has 14 residues. Trimming left V 9 bases short and J 7 bases short, with 19 bases between. The CDR3 nucleotides read TGTGCCAGTGCTTACCCGACTAAGGGGAATGAGCAGTTCTTC. Its translation is CASAYPTKGNEQFF.

The V and J genes are TRBV28 and TRBJ2-2, with 7 positions matching TRBD2. Germline V gene lookup returns CDR1 MDHEN and CDR2 SYDVKM. V lost 4 bases to trimming and J lost 4 bases; unmatched junction nucleotides: 3. This CDR3 contains 14 residues. CDR3 DNA sequence: TGTGCCAGCAGTTCCTGGGGGGGCACCGGGGAGCTGTTTTTT. Its protein product is CASSSWGGTGELFF.

The chain combines TRBV6-1 with TRBJ2-7; D uncertain. The CDR3 has 12 residues. CDR1 and CDR2 (germline): MNHNS, SASEGT. Trimming cost V 5 bases and J 3 bases, with 8 bases left between them. Here the CDR3 DNA reads TGTGCCAGCAGTTTTTGGGGCTACGAGCAGTACGTC. It translates to CASSFWGYEQYV.

This clonotype was seen repeatedly, ten times or more. The chain uses TRBV4-1 and TRBJ1-2; 7 bases are a match to TRBD1. The length of the CDR3 is 15 residues. Germline lookup yields CDR1 MGHRA and CDR2 YSYEKL. V gave up 4 bases and J gave up 1 base; unmatched junction bases: 6. CDR3 coding DNA: TGCGCCAGCAGCCGCCAAGGACAGGTTAACTATGGCTACACCTTC. Amino acids: CASSRQGQVNYGYTF.